This TCR beta chain comes out of a study of OX40 agonist ivuxolimab in advanced cancers. At the level of the study: The group had a mean age of about 65 years, ranged from about 20 to 80, and was around 86% male.

Regarding the study as a whole: What antigens the expanded peripheral T cells recognized was never established. CD8+ T cells showed, on average, more clonal expansion than CD4+ cells.

This CDR3 comprises 12 residues. The germline V and J ends were trimmed by 8 bases and 2 bases, with 8 bases remaining between them. Looked up from germline, CDR1 is SNHLY and CDR2 is FYNNEI. Remarks on this clone: Its specificity is unknown.

Assay used: immunoSEQ multiplex PCR; TCRdb lists only in-frame clones, some missing. This sample has tens of thousands of clones; more than 75% occur once, and the top ten carry 14%. V usage is TRBV2 and J usage is TRBJ2-3; D gene ambiguous. The clonotype was recovered from an adult with an advanced solid tumor such as melanoma, head and neck, liver or kidney cancer. The sample consisted of CD4+ or CD8+ T cells sorted from blood, taken in a trial of the OX40 agonist ivuxolimab. In nucleotides, the CDR3 is TGTGCCAGCTGGGTGATCACAGATACGCAGTATTTT. Protein product: CASWVITDTQYF.